The clone carrying this TCR beta chain came up many times. Its specificity is unknown. This record belongs to a study of beta chain features in type 1 diabetes. Study-wide results and caveats: Among all four CD4+ subsets, Type 1 diabetes patients had TCRB CDR3s that were moderately but significantly shorter. Researchers could not determine here whether HLA type influences TCRB rearrangement. When VDJ junctions were examined, type 1 diabetes patients showed fewer insertions and more deletions.

Via the markers CD45RO/CCR7/CD25/CD127/CD95/CD27, stem cell-like memory, regulatory, central memory and naive CD4+ cells were sorted. Germline V CDR1 and CDR2: SEHNR, FQNEAQ (reference sequence). There are 12 residues in the CDR3. Trimming left V 4 bases short and J 13 bases short, with 14 bases between. Of the isolated RNA, all was reverse transcribed, and so the sequenced material was expressed TCRB transcripts. Measured with immunoSEQ multiplex PCR; TCRdb has only the in-frame clones, and not every one. The table lists a few hundred thousand clones, 9.5% to 10% of them singletons. The rearrangement joins TRBV7-9 to TRBJ2-1; weak D call: TRBD2 (6 bases). The sequence was obtained from a man under 40 with type 1 diabetes. The specimen sequenced was central memory CD4+ T cells from blood. The CDR3 bases are TGTGCCAGCAGCTGGGACTTAGGCCAACAGTTCTTC. It codes for CASSWDLGQQFF.